The rows below give T cell receptor beta chains drawn from one sample of a study of response to subunit inactivated influenza vaccine. One entry per CDR3 protein results from TCRdb running MiXCR on the RT-PCR reads. The sample gives roughly 620,000 distinct CDR3 sequences, around 11% of which show up once; 11% is in the top ten. The data also belong to a second study, concerning T cells expressing NK-cell markers.

The sequenced sample was PBMCs from blood, obtained on the day of vaccination. Receptors originate from a man in his fifties or sixties who received an inactivated influenza vaccine. Each CDR3 is given with its conserved first and last residue. The D gene is left open where the match is weak. Clone size is given for some rows only: seen once, a few or many times, or a class if the clone is expanded.

v_gene	d_gene	abundance	j_gene	CDR3nt	CDR3aa
TRBV7-2	NA	NA	TRBJ2-7	TGTGCCAGCAGCCCGAGGGGGGCCCTCTCCTACGAGCAGTACTTC	CASSPRGALSYEQYF
TRBV9	NA	NA	TRBJ2-3	TGTGCCAGCAGCGTCTCAGGCACATATACGCAGTATTTT	CASSVSGTYTQYF
TRBV6-5	TRBD2	few	TRBJ2-1	TGTGCCAGCAGTTACTCGGGAGCGGGGGCCTACAATGAGCAGTTCTTC	CASSYSGAGAYNEQFF
TRBV5-5	TRBD1	NA	TRBJ2-7	TGTGCCAGCAGCTTGTACCGGACAGGACGAACCTACGAGCAGTACTTC	CASSLYRTGRTYEQYF
TRBV12-3/TRBV12-4	NA	few	TRBJ2-7	TGTGCCAGCAGTTTGTCAGTAACCCACGAAATATACGAGCAGTACTTC	CASSLSVTHEIYEQYF
TRBV14	NA	few	TRBJ2-7	TGTGCCAGCAGCCAAGTGGCCCTCTACGAGCAGTACTTC	CASSQVALYEQYF
TRBV4-3	TRBD1	once	TRBJ2-7	TGCGCCAGCAGCCGGGACAGGGATCTCCACTACGAGCAGTACTTC	CASSRDRDLHYEQYF
TRBV27	TRBD2	NA	TRBJ2-7	TGTGCCAGCAGTTTATCGGGCGGGAGTATCTACGAGCAGTACTTC	CASSLSGGSIYEQYF
TRBV15	NA	few	TRBJ2-7	TGTGCCACCAGCAGAGAGCGTGGAGACACCTACGAGCAGTACTTC	CATSRERGDTYEQYF
TRBV11-3	TRBD1	NA	TRBJ2-1	TGTGCCAGCAGCTTAAAGAGACAGGGGTACGGTGAGCAGTTCTTC	CASSLKRQGYGEQFF
TRBV7-9	NA	NA	TRBJ1-5	TGTGCCAGCAGCTCGACAGGCAATCAGCCCCAGCATTTT	CASSSTGNQPQHF
TRBV12-3/TRBV12-4	TRBD2	few	TRBJ2-5	TGTGCCAGCAGGATGGGGCTAGCGGGAGTTAAGACCCAGTACTTC	CASRMGLAGVKTQYF
TRBV7-7	TRBD2	few	TRBJ2-3	TGTGCCAGCGAGGTAGCGGGAGCCACAGATACGCAGTATTTT	CASEVAGATDTQYF
TRBV5-6	TRBD1	few	TRBJ1-6	TGTGCCAGCAGCTTCCGACAGGGTTGGAATTCACCCCTCCACTTT	CASSFRQGWNSPLHF
TRBV5-1	NA	many	TRBJ2-3	TGCGCCAGCAGCCCAGATGTCAGGATTAGCACAGATACGCAGTATTTT	CASSPDVRISTDTQYF
TRBV28	NA	NA	TRBJ2-3	TGTGCCAGCATGGGGACCCCCACAGATACGCAGTATTTT	CASMGTPTDTQYF